The clone carrying this T cell receptor (beta chain) occurred many times. Its specificity is unknown. The length of the CDR3 is 13 residues. Germline CDR1 reads ENHRY; CDR2 reads SYGVKD. V shed 8 bases and J 5 bases; nucleotides not matched to a gene: 8. The sample belongs to a study of neurological immune-mediated disorders. Study findings and constraints: Patients with HTLV-1-associated myelopathy had the highest level of TCR clonal expansion, whereas patients with multiple sclerosis had the lowest level, falling beneath the level found in healthy controls. None of the CDR3 amino acid sequences found in expanded clones was shared across subjects. This suggests that the TCR-beta repertoires were private in all groups.

With 10-nucleotide random UMIs included, cDNA was synthesized by 5'RACE. From the 5' RACE reads, TCRdb called clonotypes with MiXCR, one entry per CDR3 protein. The repertoire holds more than 20,000 distinct CDR3 sequences, with 2% to 2.5% as singletons. The sequence came from a woman between 45 and 65 years old with multiple sclerosis. Material: PBMCs. This chain joins TRBV10-3 and TRBJ2-5, with 7 positions matching TRBD2. The CDR3 nucleotides are TGTGCCATCCTGGGGGGGATCGGGGAGACCCAGTACTTC. Amino acid sequence: CAILGGIGETQYF.